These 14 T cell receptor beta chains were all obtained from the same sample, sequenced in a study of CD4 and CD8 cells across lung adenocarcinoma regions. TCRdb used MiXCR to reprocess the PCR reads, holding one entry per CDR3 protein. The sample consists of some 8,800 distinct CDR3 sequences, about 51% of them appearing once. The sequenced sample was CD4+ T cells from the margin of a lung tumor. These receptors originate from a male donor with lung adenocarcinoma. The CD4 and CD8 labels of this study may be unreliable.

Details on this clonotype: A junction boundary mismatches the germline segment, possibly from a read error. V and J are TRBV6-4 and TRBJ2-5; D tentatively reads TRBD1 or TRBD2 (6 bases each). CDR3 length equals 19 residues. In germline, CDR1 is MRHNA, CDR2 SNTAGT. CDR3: CARGLTAGIGGCGQDTQYF. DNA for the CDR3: TGTGCCAGGGGTCTCACGGCGGGGATCGGGGGCTGTGGCCAAGATACCCAGTACTTC.

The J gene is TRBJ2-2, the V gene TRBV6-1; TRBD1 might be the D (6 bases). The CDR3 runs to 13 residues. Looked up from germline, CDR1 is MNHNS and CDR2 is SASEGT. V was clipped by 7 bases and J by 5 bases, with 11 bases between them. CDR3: CASKGVGTGELFF. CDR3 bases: TGTGCCAGCAAGGGGGTGGGGACCGGGGAGCTGTTTTTT.

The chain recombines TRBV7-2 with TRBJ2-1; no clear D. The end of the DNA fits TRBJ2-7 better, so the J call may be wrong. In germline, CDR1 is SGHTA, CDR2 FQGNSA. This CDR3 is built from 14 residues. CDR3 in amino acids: CASSLAYGAYEQYF. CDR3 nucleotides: TGTGCCAGCAGCTTAGCTTATGGCGCCTACGAGCAGTACTTC.

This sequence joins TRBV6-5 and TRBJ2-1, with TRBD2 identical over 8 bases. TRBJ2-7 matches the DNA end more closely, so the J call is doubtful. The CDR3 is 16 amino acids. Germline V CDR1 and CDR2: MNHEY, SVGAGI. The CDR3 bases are TGTGCCAGCAGTTACTCGGGCGGCGGGAGGTCCTACGAGCAGTACTTC. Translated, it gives CASSYSGGGRSYEQYF.

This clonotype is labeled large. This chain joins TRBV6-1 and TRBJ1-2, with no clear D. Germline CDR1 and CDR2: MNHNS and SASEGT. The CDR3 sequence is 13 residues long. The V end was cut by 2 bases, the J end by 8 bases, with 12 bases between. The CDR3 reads CASSESRVRGYTF. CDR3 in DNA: TGTGCCAGCAGTGAATCGAGGGTCCGGGGCTACACCTTC.

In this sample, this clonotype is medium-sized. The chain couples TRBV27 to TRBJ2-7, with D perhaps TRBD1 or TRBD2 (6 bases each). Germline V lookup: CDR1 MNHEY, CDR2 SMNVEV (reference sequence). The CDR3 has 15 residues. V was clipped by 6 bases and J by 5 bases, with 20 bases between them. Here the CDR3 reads CASRGGGALGNEQYF. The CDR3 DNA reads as TGTGCCAGCAGGGGGGGCGGAGCGCTCGGGAACGAGCAGTACTTC.

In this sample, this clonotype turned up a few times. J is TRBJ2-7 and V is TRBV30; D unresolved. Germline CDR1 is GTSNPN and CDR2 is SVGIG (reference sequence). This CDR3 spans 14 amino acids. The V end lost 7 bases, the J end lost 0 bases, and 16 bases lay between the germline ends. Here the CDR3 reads CASNRAYPSYEQYF. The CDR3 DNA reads TGTGCCTCCAACCGGGCCTACCCCTCCTACGAGCAGTACTTC.

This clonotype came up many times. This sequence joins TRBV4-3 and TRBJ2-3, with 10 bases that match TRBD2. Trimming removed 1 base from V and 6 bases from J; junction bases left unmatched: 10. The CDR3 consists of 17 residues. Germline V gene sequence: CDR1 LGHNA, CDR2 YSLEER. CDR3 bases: TGCGCCAGCAGCCAAGGAGCGGGGGGGCAGATTCGGGATACGCAGTATTTT. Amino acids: CASSQGAGGQIRDTQYF.

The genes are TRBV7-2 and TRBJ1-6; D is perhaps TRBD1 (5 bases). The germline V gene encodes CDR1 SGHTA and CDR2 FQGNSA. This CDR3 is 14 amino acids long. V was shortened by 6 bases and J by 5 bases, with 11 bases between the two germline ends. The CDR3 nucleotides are TGTGCCAGCAGTTTGACAGTGGATAATTCACCCCTCCACTTT. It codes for CASSLTVDNSPLHF. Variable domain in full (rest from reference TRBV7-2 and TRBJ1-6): GAGVSQSPSNKVTEKGKDVELRCDPISGHTALYWYRQSLGQGLEFLIYFQGNSAPDKSGLPSDRFSAERTGGSVSTLTIQRTQQEDSAVYLCASSLTVDNSPLHFGNGTRLTVT.

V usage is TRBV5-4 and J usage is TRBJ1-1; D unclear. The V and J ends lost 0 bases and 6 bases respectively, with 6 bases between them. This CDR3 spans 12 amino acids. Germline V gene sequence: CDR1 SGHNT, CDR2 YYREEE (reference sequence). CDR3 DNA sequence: TGTGCCAGCAGCTTGGACCTGGCTGAAGCTTTCTTT. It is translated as CASSLDLAEAFF.

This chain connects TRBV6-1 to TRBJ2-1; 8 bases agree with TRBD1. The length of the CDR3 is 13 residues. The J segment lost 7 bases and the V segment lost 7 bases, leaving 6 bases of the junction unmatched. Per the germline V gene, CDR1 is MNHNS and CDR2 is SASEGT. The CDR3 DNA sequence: TGTGCCAGCACCAGGGGGCCCTGGAATGAGCAGTTCTTC. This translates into CASTRGPWNEQFF.

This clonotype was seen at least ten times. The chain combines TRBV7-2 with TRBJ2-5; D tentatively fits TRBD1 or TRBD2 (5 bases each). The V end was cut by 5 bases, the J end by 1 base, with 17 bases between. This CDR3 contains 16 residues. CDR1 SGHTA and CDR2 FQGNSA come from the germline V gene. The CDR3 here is CASSPGRNGPQETQYF. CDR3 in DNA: TGTGCCAGCAGCCCGGGGCGCAACGGACCCCAAGAGACCCAGTACTTC.

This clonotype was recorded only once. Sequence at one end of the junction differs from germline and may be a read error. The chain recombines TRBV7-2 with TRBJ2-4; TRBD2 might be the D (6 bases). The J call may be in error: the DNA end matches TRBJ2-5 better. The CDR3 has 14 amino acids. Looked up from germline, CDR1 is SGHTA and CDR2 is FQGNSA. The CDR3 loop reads CAGSVGGDHETQYF. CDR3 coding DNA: TGTGCGGGCAGCGTGGGGGGTGACCATGAGACCCAGTACTTC.

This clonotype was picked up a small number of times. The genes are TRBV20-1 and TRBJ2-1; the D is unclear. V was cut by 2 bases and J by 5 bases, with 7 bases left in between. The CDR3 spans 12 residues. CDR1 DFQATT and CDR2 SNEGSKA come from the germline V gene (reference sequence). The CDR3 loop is CSARILDNEQFF. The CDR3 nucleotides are TGCAGTGCTAGAATCCTTGACAATGAGCAGTTCTTC.